A single T cell receptor (beta chain) is shown here with its context. Its specificity is not known. This sample is drawn from a study of cytomegalovirus exposure and HLA in healthy donors. Study-level points and caveats: Most TCR sequences showed up rarely, but some public TCRs showed up in many donors.

Nominally healthy donors provided the samples, though records likely missed some immune exposures. Germline CDR1 and CDR2: MGHDK and SYGVNS. Trimming took 10 bases from V and 3 from J; bases not matched to a gene: 11. The CDR3 covers 16 residues. A multiplex PCR was run with 60 Vbeta primers and 13 Jbeta primers. Here immunoSEQ multiplex PCR was the method, and the copy in TCRdb shows in-frame clones only, minus some. Counted here are under 130,000 clones, 76% occurring once; the ten biggest clones make up about 9.3%. Sequenced input: PBMCs. The chain couples TRBV25-1 to TRBJ2-2; 10 nucleotides line up with TRBD2. This TCR was recovered from a woman younger than 30 in good health and CMV-seropositive. CDR3 residues: CANPRTSGNHTGELFF. DNA for the CDR3: TGTGCCAACCCCAGGACTAGCGGAAACCACACCGGGGAGCTGTTTTTT. Full variable domain (missing parts from reference TRBV25-1 and TRBJ2-2): EADIYQTPRYLVIGTGKKITLECSQTMGHDKMYWYQQDPGMELHLIHYSYGVNSTEKGDLSSESTVSRIRTEHFPLTLESARPSHTSQYLCANPRTSGNHTGELFFGEGSRLTVL.